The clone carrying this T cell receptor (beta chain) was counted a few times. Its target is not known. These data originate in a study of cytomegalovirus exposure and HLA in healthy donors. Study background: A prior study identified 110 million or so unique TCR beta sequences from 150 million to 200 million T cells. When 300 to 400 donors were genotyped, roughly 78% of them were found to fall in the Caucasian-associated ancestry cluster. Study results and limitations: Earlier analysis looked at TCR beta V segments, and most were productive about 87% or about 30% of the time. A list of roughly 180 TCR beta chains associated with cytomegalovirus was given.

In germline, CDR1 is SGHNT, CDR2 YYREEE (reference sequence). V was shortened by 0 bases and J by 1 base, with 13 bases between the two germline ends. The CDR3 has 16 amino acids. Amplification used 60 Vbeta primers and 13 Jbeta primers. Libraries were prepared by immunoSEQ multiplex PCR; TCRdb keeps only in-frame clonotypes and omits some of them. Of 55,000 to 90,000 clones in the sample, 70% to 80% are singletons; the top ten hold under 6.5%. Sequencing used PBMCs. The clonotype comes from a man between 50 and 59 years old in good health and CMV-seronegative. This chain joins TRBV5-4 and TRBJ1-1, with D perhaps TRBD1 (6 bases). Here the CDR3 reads CASSLAGARTNTEAFF. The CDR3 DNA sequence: TGTGCCAGCAGCTTGGCAGGGGCCCGCACGAACACTGAAGCTTTCTTT.